Below are 27 T cell receptor beta chains sequenced from a single sample in a study of Graves' ophthalmopathy and Graves' hyperthyroidism. Amplified TCR beta CDR3 regions were obtained using RNA transcripts as template. In the first round, RT-PCR was carried out with HTBI primers, and a multiplex PCR formed the second round. TCRdb itself ran the multiplex PCR reads through MiXCR, one entry per CDR3 protein. Among about 740,000 distinct CDR3 sequences, roughly 40% were seen once, and the ten largest hold 44%. Sequencing was carried out using peripheral blood. The receptor source for this set is an adult man with Graves' ophthalmopathy.

This clonotype was observed a handful of times. Germline is not matched at one junction end, which may reflect a read error. The chain is built from TRBV10-3 and TRBJ1-5, with D tentatively TRBD1 (5 bases). Germline V CDR1 and CDR2: ENHRY, SYGVKD. The length of the CDR3 is 16 residues. In nucleotides, the CDR3 is TGTGCCAGCAGTAGACGACAGCCATATAGCAATCAGCCCCAGCATTTT. Its protein is CASSRRQPYSNQPQHF.

This clonotype was picked up a small number of times. The junction differs from germline at one of its ends, possibly a read error. The chain joins TRBV19 to TRBJ1-5; possible D gene TRBD1, 6 bases. This CDR3 is built from 16 residues. From germline, CDR1 is LNHDA and CDR2 SQIVND (reference sequence). CDR3: CASSQVSGAGNQPQHF. CDR3 in DNA: TGCGCCAGCAGCCAAGTATCGGGGGCGGGCAATCAGCCCCAGCATTTT.

This clonotype was observed a handful of times. The chain uses TRBV7-2 and TRBJ2-6; 14 bases map to TRBD2. The ends lost 5 bases at V and 5 bases at J; junction bases unmatched: 11. This CDR3 contains 19 residues. Germline loops: CDR1 SGHTA, CDR2 FQGNSA. The CDR3 region is CASSHGLAGGPLRANVLTF. The CDR3 DNA reads as TGTGCCAGCAGCCACGGACTAGCGGGAGGACCCTTGAGGGCCAACGTCCTGACTTTC.

CDR3 protein: CASSVGSRGEKLFF. The DNA of the CDR3 is TGTGCCAGCAGCGTAGGTAGCAGGGGTGAAAAACTGTTTTTT. The J gene is TRBJ1-4, the V gene TRBV9; TRBD1 is a possible D gene (6 bases). Per the germline V gene, CDR1 is SGDLS and CDR2 is YYNGEE. Trimming took off 0 bases at V and 7 bases at J, with 10 bases between the two ends. This CDR3 has 14 residues.

About this clonotype: An end of the junction does not agree with germline; a read error may underlie this. The rearrangement links TRBV10-3 to TRBJ2-5; TRBD2 matches 7 bases. Germline V gene data show CDR1 as ENHRY and CDR2 as SYGVKD. The CDR3 has 14 residues. The CDR3 nucleotides read TGTGCCAGCAGTTATGTAGCGGGTGTGGAGACCCAGTACTTC. Translating gives CASSYVAGVETQYF.

CDR3 residues: CASSLSWGWTEAFF. The CDR3 nucleotides are TGTGCCAGCAGCTTATCGTGGGGTTGGACTGAAGCTTTCTTT. V and J are TRBV11-2 and TRBJ1-1, with no clear D. Germline assignment: CDR1 SGHAT and CDR2 FQNNGV. V was trimmed by 2 bases and J by 5 bases, leaving 12 bases between them. The CDR3 has 14 residues.

The chain is built from TRBV5-1 and TRBJ2-7; the match to TRBD1 covers 10 bases. From germline, CDR1 is SGHRS and CDR2 YFSETQ. Germline trimming cut 4 bases from V and 4 bases from J; bases unmatched to any gene: 5. The CDR3 length is 14 residues. CDR3 coding DNA: TGCGCCAGCAGCGAGGGACAGGGGCCGTACGAGCAGTACTTC. It codes for CASSEGQGPYEQYF. The complete variable domain, with remaining parts taken from reference TRBV5-1 and TRBJ2-7, reads KAGVTQTPRYLIKTRGQQVTLSCSPISGHRSVSWYQQTPGQGLQFLFEYFSETQRNKGNFPGRFSGRQFSNSRSEMNVSTLELGDSALYLCASSEGQGPYEQYFGPGTRLTVT.

This clonotype was found a few times. This chain uses TRBV20-1 with TRBJ2-7; 8 bases are a match to TRBD2. Unmatched junction bases numbered 11, after V lost 6 bases and J lost 4 bases. Germline loops: CDR1 DFQATT, CDR2 SNEGSKA (reference sequence). The CDR3 spans 14 residues. Here the CDR3 DNA reads TGCAGTGCACTATTTTCGGGACTAGATTACGAGCAGTACTTC. Protein product: CSALFSGLDYEQYF.

The J gene is TRBJ2-5, the V gene TRBV7-9, with D maybe TRBD1 (5 bases). The J call may be wrong; the DNA end is better matched by TRBJ2-1. Germline CDR1 SEHNR, CDR2 FQNEAQ (reference sequence). There are 13 residues in the CDR3. The CDR3 bases are TGTGCCAGCAGCGGACGACAGTACAATGAGCAGTTCTTC. This sequence encodes CASSGRQYNEQFF.

Comment on this clonotype: One junction end disagrees with the germline gene, perhaps due to a read error. The genes are TRBV24-1 and TRBJ1-5, with 9 bases matching TRBD1. CDR1 is KGHDR, CDR2 SFDVKD, per germline. This CDR3 spans 15 amino acids. In nucleotides, the CDR3 is TGTGCCAGCAGTTACCTAGACAGGGGGAATCAGCCCCAGCATTTT. It translates to CASSYLDRGNQPQHF.

As concerns this clonotype: The germline gene is not matched at one end of the junction; a read error may be the cause. The chain employs TRBV4-1 and TRBJ1-1; D unclear. The germline gives CDR1 MGHRA, CDR2 YSYEKL. This CDR3 has 16 residues. The CDR3 here is CPSSQDEQLMNTEALF. The CDR3 region has the DNA TGCCCCAGCAGCCAAGATGAACAGCTGATGAACACTGAAGCTCTCTTT.

The chain is built from TRBV19 and TRBJ2-7; 7 bases map to TRBD1. Germline-derived CDR1 and CDR2 are LNHDA and SQIVND (reference sequence). There are 13 residues in the CDR3. The junction had 4 bases not matched to a gene; V was cut back by 5 bases and J by 3 bases. The CDR3 reads CASSGQECYEQYF. The CDR3 nucleotides are TGTGCCAGTAGTGGACAGGAGTGCTACGAGCAGTACTTC.

This clonotype was observed at least ten times. The rearrangement joins TRBV25-1 to TRBJ2-5; TRBD2 aligns across 9 bases. After removal of 3 bases from V and 3 bases from J, the junction contained 11 bases not matched to a gene. Germline CDR1 is MGHDK and CDR2 is SYGVNS. This CDR3 has 17 residues. CDR3 sequence (DNA): TGTGCCAGCAGTGATCGGGGCCTAGCGGGGCGGAAAGAGACCCAGTACTTC. Protein product: CASSDRGLAGRKETQYF.

This clonotype was found many times. The chain has TRBV20-1 and TRBJ1-1; 10 nucleotides align to TRBD1. Unmatched junction bases numbered 3, after V lost 7 bases and J lost 1 base. The CDR3 contains 13 residues. From germline, CDR1 is DFQATT and CDR2 SNEGSKA (reference sequence). The CDR3 DNA follows: TGCAGTGGGACAGGGGGAACGAACACTGAAGCTTTCTTT. Encoded protein: CSGTGGTNTEAFF.

At least ten counts were recorded for this clonotype. The chain joins TRBV7-8 to TRBJ2-7; no clear D. This CDR3 region has 17 residues. V was shortened by 1 base and J by 6 bases, with 22 bases between the two germline ends. From germline, CDR1 is SGHVS and CDR2 FQNEAQ. The CDR3 sequence: CASSLVQPGLRTFEQYF. CDR3 DNA sequence: TGTGCCAGCAGCTTAGTACAGCCAGGATTAAGAACGTTCGAGCAGTACTTC.

In this sample, this clonotype turned up many times. V gene TRBV20-1 combines with J gene TRBJ1-2; TRBD1 matches 7 bases. Germline lookup yields CDR1 DFQATT and CDR2 SNEGSKA (reference sequence). V was pared by 1 base and J by 3 bases, with 5 bases of the junction left unmatched. This CDR3 is 14 amino acids long. The CDR3 loop reads CSARAQGLHYGYTF. The CDR3 DNA follows: TGCAGTGCTAGAGCACAGGGGCTTCACTATGGCTACACCTTC.

This clonotype was counted at least ten times. The V gene is TRBV7-9, the J gene TRBJ1-1; no reliable D call. V lost 2 bases to trimming and J lost 3 bases, with 10 bases between them. The germline gives CDR1 SEHNR, CDR2 FQNEAQ (reference sequence). The CDR3 runs 14 residues. In nucleotides, the CDR3 is TGTGCCAGCAGCTTATCCCACACGGACACTGAAGCTTTCTTT. Amino acids: CASSLSHTDTEAFF.

This rearrangement joins TRBV10-3 to TRBJ1-1; 11 bases match TRBD1. This CDR3 spans 15 amino acids. Trimming at V came to 10 bases and at J to 5 bases, leaving 12 bases not matched to a gene. The germline CDR1 and CDR2 sequences are ENHRY and SYGVKD. CDR3 residues: CASRRTGGAGTEAFF. Written as DNA, the CDR3 is TGTGCCAGCAGGCGGACAGGGGGCGCAGGTACTGAAGCTTTCTTT.

This chain links TRBV25-1 with TRBJ1-1; 8 nucleotides line up with TRBD1. V was clipped by 8 bases and J by 4 bases; unmatched bases: 12. This CDR3 is 15 amino acids long. Germline V CDR1 and CDR2: MGHDK, SYGVNS. The CDR3 DNA sequence: TGTGCCAGCTCACCACTCAGCCAGGGGGCCACTGAAGCTTTCTTT. This gives the protein CASSPLSQGATEAFF.

The V call is TRBV19, the J call TRBJ2-6; D not resolved. The length of the CDR3 is 19 residues. Germline V gene data show CDR1 as LNHDA and CDR2 as SQIVND (reference sequence). The V end was cut by 3 bases, the J end by 0 bases, with 18 bases between. The CDR3, as DNA: TGTGCCAGTAGTATGGCCCCACCGGGTCCCAGCTCTGGGGCCAACGTCCTGACTTTC. Its protein product is CASSMAPPGPSSGANVLTF.

The V call is TRBV5-1, the J call TRBJ2-7; weak D call: TRBD2 (6 bases). V dropped 0 bases and J dropped 7 bases, with 14 bases sitting between them. The CDR3 consists of 14 residues. From germline, CDR1 is SGHRS and CDR2 YFSETQ. The CDR3 DNA reads TGCGCCAGCAGCTTGGGGACTACCACTGGGGAGCAGTACTTC. This sequence encodes CASSLGTTTGEQYF.

The gene calls are TRBV19 and TRBJ2-7; 9 bases are shared with TRBD1. V trimming: 5 bases; J trimming: 6 bases; junction bases outside the gene matches: 11. The CDR3 is 15 amino acids. From germline, CDR1 is LNHDA and CDR2 SQIVND (reference sequence). The CDR3 DNA follows: TGTGCCAGTAGTCCTAGGGACAGGGCCATCGGCGAGCAGTACTTC. Translating it yields CASSPRDRAIGEQYF.

This clonotype occurred a few times. The chain is built from TRBV7-9 and TRBJ1-1; D is ambiguous. Germline V CDR1 and CDR2: SEHNR, FQNEAQ (reference sequence). The CDR3 is made up of 15 amino acids. V gave up 7 bases and J gave up 1 base, with 16 bases separating them. This CDR3 is CASTSSFIRNTEAFF. The DNA for the CDR3 is TGTGCCAGCACCTCCTCCTTTATCCGGAACACTGAAGCTTTCTTT.

This clonotype was seen many times. The rearrangement joins TRBV9 to TRBJ1-1, with 10 bases matching TRBD1. Germline V CDR1 and CDR2: SGDLS, YYNGEE. The CDR3 runs 15 residues. V trimming: 4 bases; J trimming: 0 bases; junction bases outside the gene matches: 3. The CDR3 sequence: CASSKTGGVNTEAFF. CDR3 sequence (DNA): TGTGCCAGCAGCAAGACAGGGGGCGTGAACACTGAAGCTTTCTTT.

The gene calls are TRBV29-1 and TRBJ1-6; 10 nucleotides line up with TRBD1. CDR1 and CDR2 from the germline V gene are SQVTM and ANQGSEA. This CDR3 has 13 amino acids. V lost 8 bases, J lost 10 bases, and 8 bases stayed unmatched. The CDR3 sequence is CSSRDRGGSPLHF. The CDR3 nucleotides read TGCAGCAGCCGGGACAGGGGAGGGTCACCCCTCCACTTT.

The chain has TRBV7-2 and TRBJ1-6; D unclear. This CDR3 comprises 19 residues. Trimming took off 3 bases at V and 0 bases at J, with 18 bases between the two ends. Per germline, CDR1 SGHTA and CDR2 FQGNSA. CDR3 sequence (DNA): TGTGCCAGCAGCTTTAGGGTTTCGTTGGGGAGCTCCTATAATTCACCCCTCCACTTT. Its translation is CASSFRVSLGSSYNSPLHF.

To note about this clonotype: Sequence at one end of the junction differs from germline and may be a read error. The chain has TRBV20-1 and TRBJ1-1, with a tentative D call TRBD1 (5 bases). Germline V gives CDR1 DFQATT, CDR2 SNEGSKA (reference sequence). The CDR3 covers 12 residues. CDR3 bases: TGCGGTGCTAGTCAAGGGGACACTGAAGCTTTCTTT. Its translation is CGASQGDTEAFF.